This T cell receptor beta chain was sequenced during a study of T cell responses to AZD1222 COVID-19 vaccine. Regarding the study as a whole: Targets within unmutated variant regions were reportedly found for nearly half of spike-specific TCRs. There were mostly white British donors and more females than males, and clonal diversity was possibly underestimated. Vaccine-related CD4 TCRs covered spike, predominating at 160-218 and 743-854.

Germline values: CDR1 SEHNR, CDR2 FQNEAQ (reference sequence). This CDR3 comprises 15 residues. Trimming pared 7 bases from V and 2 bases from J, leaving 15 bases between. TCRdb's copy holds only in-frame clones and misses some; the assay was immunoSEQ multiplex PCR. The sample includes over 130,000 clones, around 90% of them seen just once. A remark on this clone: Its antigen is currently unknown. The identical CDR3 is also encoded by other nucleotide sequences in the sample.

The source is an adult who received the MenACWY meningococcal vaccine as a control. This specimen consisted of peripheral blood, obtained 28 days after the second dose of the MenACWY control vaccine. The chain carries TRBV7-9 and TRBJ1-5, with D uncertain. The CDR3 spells CASIPQPAGNQPQHF. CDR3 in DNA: TGTGCCAGCATCCCACAGCCGGCAGGCAATCAGCCCCAGCATTTT.